The TCR beta chain under discussion was sequenced for a study of blood T cell repertoires in COVID-19. In the study overall: Material from acute and convalescent COVID-19 was sourced from the United States, Italy and Spain. PBMCs, B-cell-depleted T cells, or T cells were the source of the cDNA or gDNA that made up the material.

As handled by the study authors: Estimation of nucleated cell counts relied on the amplification of reference gene primers. Assay used: immunoSEQ multiplex PCR; TCRdb lists only in-frame clones, some missing. V and J calls and clone size are given by that table; D and trimming were obtained from the DNA. This table has hundreds of thousands of clones, around 84% appearing once. Germline assignment: CDR1 KGHSH and CDR2 LQKENI. V dropped 2 bases and J dropped 5 bases, with 7 bases sitting between them. The CDR3 is 13 amino acids. This rearrangement joins TRBV18 to TRBJ1-5; D not resolved. Sequencing used peripheral blood. This clonotype originated in a young man with active or convalescent COVID-19. The CDR3 loop reads CASSPEADQPQHF. In DNA form, the CDR3 reads TGTGCCAGCTCACCAGAGGCGGATCAGCCCCAGCATTTT.